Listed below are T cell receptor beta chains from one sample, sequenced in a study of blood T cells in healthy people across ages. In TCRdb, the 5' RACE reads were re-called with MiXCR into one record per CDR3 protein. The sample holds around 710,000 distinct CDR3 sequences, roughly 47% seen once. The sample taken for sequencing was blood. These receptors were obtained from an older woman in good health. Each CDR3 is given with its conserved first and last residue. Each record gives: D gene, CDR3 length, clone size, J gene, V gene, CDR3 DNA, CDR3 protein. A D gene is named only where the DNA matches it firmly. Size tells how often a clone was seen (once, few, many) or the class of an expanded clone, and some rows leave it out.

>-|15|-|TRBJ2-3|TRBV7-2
TGTGCCAGCAGCTTAGGGGACGGGAAGGTAGATACGCAGTATTTT
CASSLGDGKVDTQYF
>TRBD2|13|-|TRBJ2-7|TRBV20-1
TGCAGTGCTCGGACTAGCGGGACCTACGAGCAGTACTTC
CSARTSGTYEQYF
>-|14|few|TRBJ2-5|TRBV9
TGTGCCAGCAGCGTCGGACCCTCCCGAGAGACCCAGTACTTC
CASSVGPSRETQYF
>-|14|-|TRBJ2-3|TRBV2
TGTGCCAGCAGGCCCGACCAAAGGGCAGATACGCAGTATTTT
CASRPDQRADTQYF
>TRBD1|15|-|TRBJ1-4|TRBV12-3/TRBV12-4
TGTGCCAGCAGTTTATCGGGACAGGGGGATGAAAAACTGTTTTTT
CASSLSGQGDEKLFF
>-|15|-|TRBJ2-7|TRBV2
TGTGCCAGCAGCCCAGACTCGCACCCTGACTACGAGCAGTACTTC
CASSPDSHPDYEQYF
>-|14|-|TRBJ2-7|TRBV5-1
TGCGCCAGCCAGGGCCTTTTCCCCTCCTACGAGCAGTACTTC
CASQGLFPSYEQYF
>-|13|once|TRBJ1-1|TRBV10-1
TGCGCCAGCAGTGGGATGGGTAACACTGAAGCTTTCTTT
CASSGMGNTEAFF
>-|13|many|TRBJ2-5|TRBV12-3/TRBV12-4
TGTGCCAGCAGTTTAGGGGGGTGGGAGACCCAGTACTTC
CASSLGGWETQYF
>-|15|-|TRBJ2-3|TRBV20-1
TGCAGTGCTATTGACCCGCGCGGCCCTACAGATACGCAGTATTTT
CSAIDPRGPTDTQYF
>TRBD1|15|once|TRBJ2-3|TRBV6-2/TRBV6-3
TGTGTCAGCAGTGACCGACAGGGGCGCACAGATACGCAGTATTTT
CVSSDRQGRTDTQYF
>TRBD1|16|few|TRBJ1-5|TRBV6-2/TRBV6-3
TGTGCCAGCAGTTACGGGGCAGGGGGCGTCTCACAGCCCCAGCATTTT
CASSYGAGGVSQPQHF
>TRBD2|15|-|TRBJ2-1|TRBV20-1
TGCAGTGCTGAGACCACTAGCGGGAGCTACAATGAGCAGTTCTTC
CSAETTSGSYNEQFF
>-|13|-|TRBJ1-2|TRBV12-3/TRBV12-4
TGTGCCAGCATAAAATCCGGGACGGGTGGCTACACCTTC
CASIKSGTGGYTF
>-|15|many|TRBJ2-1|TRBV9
TGTGCCAGCAGCGGTACAGAGATAAAGAACAATGAGCAGTTCTTC
CASSGTEIKNNEQFF
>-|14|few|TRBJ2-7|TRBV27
TGTGCCAGCAGCCACCGGGGAACATCCTACGAGCAGTACTTC
CASSHRGTSYEQYF
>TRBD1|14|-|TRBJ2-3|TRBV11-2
TGTACCAGCAGCTCCCAAGGGGGCTGGGATACGCAGTATTTT
CTSSSQGGWDTQYF
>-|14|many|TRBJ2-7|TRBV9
TGTGCCAGCAGCGCGGACAGTGGCTCGTCGGAGCAGTACTTC
CASSADSGSSEQYF
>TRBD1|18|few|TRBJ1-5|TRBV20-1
TGCAGTGCTCTTTCGATGGGACAGGGGTCCTATAGCAATCAGCCCCAGCATTTT
CSALSMGQGSYSNQPQHF
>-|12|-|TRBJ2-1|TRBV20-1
TGCAGTGCTAGCTATAGCGGAAGTGAGCAGTTCTTC
CSASYSGSEQFF
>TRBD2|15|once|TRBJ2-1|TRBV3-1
TGTGCCAGCAGCCACAGACTAGCGGGGGGGCCATGGGGGTTCTTC
CASSHRLAGGPWGFF
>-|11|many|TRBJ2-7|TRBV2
TGTGCCAGCAGTGGGGTTTACGAGCAGTACTTC
CASSGVYEQYF
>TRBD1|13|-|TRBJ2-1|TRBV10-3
TGTGCCATCAGGGGACAGGGAATCAATGAGCAGTTCTTC
CAIRGQGINEQFF
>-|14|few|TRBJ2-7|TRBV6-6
TGTGCCAGCAGTTACGGGGTCGGCTACTACGAGCAGTACTTC
CASSYGVGYYEQYF
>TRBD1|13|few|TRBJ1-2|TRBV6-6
TGTGCCTCATCAGGGGGATCTAACTATGGCTACACCTTC
CASSGGSNYGYTF
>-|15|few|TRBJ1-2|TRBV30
TGTGCCTGGAGTGTACGGGGTCGGAGCAACTATGGCTACACCTTC
CAWSVRGRSNYGYTF
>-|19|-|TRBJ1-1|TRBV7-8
TGTGCCAGCAGCTTAGAGTATGGAGGGCTGGGTCGGCGCGACACTGAAGCTTTCTTT
CASSLEYGGLGRRDTEAFF
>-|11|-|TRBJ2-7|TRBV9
TGTGCCAGACCAGGAAACTACGAGCAGTACTTC
CARPGNYEQYF
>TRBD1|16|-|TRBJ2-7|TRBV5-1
TGCGCCAGCAGCCACACCTTGCAGGGGGCCGACTACGAGCAGTACTTC
CASSHTLQGADYEQYF
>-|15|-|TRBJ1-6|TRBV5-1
TGCGCCAGCAGCTTGGACCCGGACAGCAATTCACCCCTCCACTTT
CASSLDPDSNSPLHF